This T cell receptor beta chain was found in a study of T cell responses to AZD1222 COVID-19 vaccine. Study-level points and caveats: At baseline, just 5 or 6 AZD1222 recipients tested seropositive.

V lost 5 bases, J lost 6 bases, and 13 bases lay in between. Germline CDR1 and CDR2: SGHVS and FQNEAQ. The CDR3 contains 13 residues. Using immunoSEQ multiplex PCR, the repertoire was profiled, and TCRdb retains in-frame clones only, with some absent. The profile shows about 110,000 clones, around 93% of them singletons. This clone was observed a handful of times. Its antigen is not known. V is TRBV7-8 and J is TRBJ1-1; D call uncertain. The TCR sequence derives from an adult who received the AZD1222 COVID-19 vaccine. The input for sequencing was peripheral blood, taken 28 days after the second AZD1222 dose. CDR3 amino acids: CASSRLSASEAFF. CDR3 DNA: TGTGCCAGCAGCCGCCTATCTGCGTCTGAAGCTTTCTTT.